The 22 T cell receptor beta chains below come from one sample, sequenced in a study of PD-1 blockade in classical Hodgkin lymphoma. Profiled with immunoSEQ multiplex PCR; TCRdb holds only in-frame clones, not every one. The sample records 31,000 or so clones, 85% being singletons. Each and every patient relapsed after autologous stem cell transplantation, and patients got differing brentuximab vedotin exposure. Magnetic depletion of unwanted cells isolated CD4+ T cells from thawed PBMCs. This specimen consisted of CD4+ T cells from blood, obtained at baseline. The receptors were gathered from a human donor with classical Hodgkin lymphoma.

The chain employs TRBV7-9 and TRBJ1-5, with a possible D match to TRBD1 (5 bases). Trimming took off 1 base at V and 0 bases at J, with 7 bases between the two ends. Per germline, CDR1 SEHNR and CDR2 FQNEAQ (reference sequence). The CDR3 is 15 residues long. CDR3 region: CASSLGTNSNQPQHF. Here the CDR3 DNA reads TGTGCCAGCAGCTTAGGGACAAATAGCAATCAGCCCCAGCATTTT.

The rearrangement links TRBV5-4 to TRBJ2-1; 8 nucleotides agree with TRBD2. Trimming took 1 base from V and 0 from J; bases not matched to a gene: 9. The CDR3 length is 18 residues. The germline V gene has CDR1 SGHNT and CDR2 YYREEE (reference sequence). CDR3 bases: TGTGCCAGCAGCTTGTCGGTAGCGGGAAGGGCCTCCTACAATGAGCAGTTCTTC. It encodes CASSLSVAGRASYNEQFF.

The CDR3 region is CASSQTGGSIYGYTF. Written as DNA, the CDR3 is TGTGCCAGCAGTCAAACCGGGGGGTCGATCTATGGCTACACCTTC. V usage is TRBV7-2 and J usage is TRBJ1-2; possibly TRBD1 for D (5 bases). The CDR3 sequence is 15 residues long. V lost 6 bases and J 4 bases, leaving 18 bases between the germline ends. Germline V gives CDR1 SGHTA, CDR2 FQGNSA.

This chain joins TRBV6-6 and TRBJ2-1; D gene unclear. Trimming took 8 bases from V and 0 from J, leaving 8 bases between them. The CDR3 covers 13 residues. CDR1 and CDR2 (germline): MNHNY, SVGAGI (reference sequence). The CDR3 here is CASGTYSYNEQFF. The CDR3 DNA sequence: TGTGCCAGCGGTACGTACTCCTACAATGAGCAGTTCTTC.

The CDR3 reads CASSFPRGGYTF. The CDR3 coding sequence is TGTGCCAGCAGCTTCCCCCGGGGAGGCTACACCTTC. The rearrangement uses TRBV5-8 and TRBJ1-2; no clear D. The length of the CDR3 is 12 residues. Trimming left V 2 bases short and J 8 bases short, with 10 bases between. The V gene's germline CDR1 is SGHTS and CDR2 YDEGEE.

This chain joins TRBV6-5 and TRBJ2-7; D ambiguous. Germline values: CDR1 MNHEY, CDR2 SVGAGI. The CDR3 runs 11 residues. V dropped 5 bases and J dropped 3 bases, with 5 bases sitting between them. DNA for the CDR3: TGTGCCAGCAGTGTCATCTACGAGCAGTACTTC. Translating gives CASSVIYEQYF.

This rearrangement joins TRBV29-1 to TRBJ1-5; 9 bases agree with TRBD1. Looked up from germline, CDR1 is SQVTM and CDR2 is ANQGSEA. Trimming cost V 6 bases and J 7 bases; bases outside gene matches: 7. The CDR3 is 13 residues long. The CDR3 DNA reads as TGCAGCGTGGGAGGGACAGGGACCCAGCCCCAGCATTTT. Protein product: CSVGGTGTQPQHF.

The chain is built from TRBV5-6 and TRBJ1-2; D ambiguous. From germline, CDR1 is SGHDT and CDR2 YYEEEE. The CDR3 runs 16 residues. V was shortened by 5 bases and J by 2 bases, with 19 bases between the two germline ends. CDR3 nucleotide sequence: TGTGCCAGCAGAAAAAACGGCGGCAGTTACAACTATGGCTACACCTTC. Amino acid sequence: CASRKNGGSYNYGYTF.

The chain recombines TRBV27 with TRBJ1-1, with no clear D. The V end lost 2 bases, the J end lost 1 base, and 5 bases lay between the germline ends. Germline V gene data show CDR1 as MNHEY and CDR2 as SMNVEV (reference sequence). There are 13 residues in the CDR3. The CDR3 DNA reads as TGTGCCAGCAGTTTAGGGCCGAACACTGAAGCTTTCTTT. Its translation: CASSLGPNTEAFF.

The CDR3 region is CASSLRQGNEQYF. DNA of the CDR3: TGTGCCAGCAGCCTAAGACAGGGGAACGAGCAGTACTTC. The genes are TRBV11-3 and TRBJ2-7, with TRBD1 identical over 8 bases. Germline assignment: CDR1 SGHNT and CDR2 YENEEA. The length of the CDR3 is 13 residues. Germline trimming cut 5 bases from V and 5 bases from J; bases unmatched to any gene: 5. The full variable domain, completed using reference TRBV11-3 and TRBJ2-7, is EAGVVQSPRYKIIEKKQPVAFWCNPISGHNTLYWYLQNLGQGPELLIRYENEEAVDDSQLPKDRFSAERLKGVDSTLKIQPAELGDSAVYLCASSLRQGNEQYFGPGTRLTVT.

The table lists this clone with a count of one. This sequence joins TRBV6-5 and TRBJ1-2; the match to TRBD1 covers 9 bases. Trimming took 7 bases from V and 8 from J; bases not matched to a gene: 11. This CDR3 has 14 residues. Germline V CDR1 and CDR2: MNHEY, SVGAGI. CDR3 coding DNA: TGTGCCAGCACCAAGGACAGGGGAACGAAGGGCTACACCTTC. It translates to CASTKDRGTKGYTF.

J is TRBJ1-5 and V is TRBV5-6; 8 bases line up with TRBD1. The ends lost 2 bases at V and 4 bases at J; junction bases unmatched: 11. Germline V gene data show CDR1 as SGHDT and CDR2 as YYEEEE. There are 17 residues in the CDR3. In DNA form, the CDR3 reads TGTGCCAGCAGCTTTTGGGGGGGACAGGTCATTAATCAGCCCCAGCATTTT. Translated: CASSFWGGQVINQPQHF.

CDR3 residues: CASSQALWGDRGHEQYF. CDR3 DNA: TGCGCCAGCAGCCAAGCCCTTTGGGGGGACAGGGGCCACGAGCAGTACTTC. The chain links TRBV4-1 to TRBJ2-7, with TRBD1 matching 10 bases. The CDR3 length is 17 residues. J lost 5 bases, V lost 1 base, and 11 bases had no gene match. The germline gives CDR1 MGHRA, CDR2 YSYEKL.

The rearrangement joins TRBV5-6 to TRBJ2-7; 11 bases align to TRBD1. With 4 bases clipped from V and 7 bases from J, the junction kept 4 bases outside the gene matches. The germline V gene has CDR1 SGHDT and CDR2 YYEEEE. The CDR3 runs 13 residues. CDR3 in amino acids: CASSVGQGGEQYF. DNA for the CDR3: TGTGCCAGCAGCGTGGGACAGGGGGGAGAGCAGTACTTC.

The chain is built from TRBV10-3 and TRBJ2-3, with 10 bases that match TRBD2. The J segment lost 4 bases and the V segment lost 3 bases, leaving 4 bases of the junction unmatched. Germline V gives CDR1 ENHRY, CDR2 SYGVKD. This CDR3 is built from 15 residues. The chain's CDR3 is CAISESSGSADTQYF. The CDR3 DNA follows: TGTGCCATCAGTGAATCTAGCGGGAGTGCAGATACGCAGTATTTT.

V and J are TRBV18 and TRBJ1-2; 7 bases agree with TRBD1. This CDR3 is 14 amino acids long. Germline V gene data show CDR1 as KGHSH and CDR2 as LQKENI. V trimming: 5 bases; J trimming: 8 bases; junction bases outside the gene matches: 11. This chain's CDR3 is CASSGARTGGGYTF. CDR3 bases: TGTGCCAGCTCAGGCGCTCGGACAGGTGGCGGCTACACCTTC.

The chain carries TRBV7-2 and TRBJ2-5; D call uncertain. V was cut by 5 bases and J by 5 bases, with 21 bases left in between. CDR3 size: 16 residues. Germline assignment: CDR1 SGHTA and CDR2 FQGNSA. The CDR3 reads CASSHHLGKSRETQYF. In DNA, the CDR3 is TGTGCCAGCAGCCACCATCTAGGAAAGTCAAGGGAGACCCAGTACTTC.

This clone was observed a single time. The rearrangement links TRBV5-1 to TRBJ2-3; TRBD2 might be the D (5 bases). Trimming pared 4 bases from V and 0 bases from J, leaving 9 bases between. Germline lookup yields CDR1 SGHRS and CDR2 YFSETQ. The CDR3 consists of 14 residues. The chain's CDR3 is CASSGLGSTDTQYF. The DNA of the CDR3 is TGCGCCAGCAGCGGACTGGGCAGCACAGATACGCAGTATTTT.

The CDR3 loop is CASSPGPGELFF. In nucleotides, the CDR3 is TGTGCCAGCTCACCAGGGCCCGGGGAGCTGTTTTTT. This chain joins TRBV18 and TRBJ2-2; unclear D gene. V lost 2 bases and J 6 bases, leaving 4 bases between the germline ends. The CDR3 extends over 12 amino acids. Germline V gives CDR1 KGHSH, CDR2 LQKENI.

This clone was observed once. V gene TRBV4-1 combines with J gene TRBJ2-5; the D gene could be TRBD1 or TRBD2 (5 bases each). The CDR3 is made up of 16 amino acids. The V end lost 1 base, the J end lost 4 bases, and 16 bases lay between the germline ends. CDR1 MGHRA and CDR2 YSYEKL come from the germline V gene. CDR3 loop: CASSQGGSRPPETQYF. The CDR3 DNA follows: TGCGCCAGCAGCCAAGGGGGGTCTAGGCCCCCAGAGACCCAGTACTTC.

The rearrangement links TRBV28 to TRBJ2-7, with 7 bases that match TRBD1. V was clipped by 3 bases and J by 10 bases; unmatched bases: 6. Germline CDR1 MDHEN, CDR2 SYDVKM. The CDR3 runs to 12 residues. CDR3 region: CASSFNRGQQYF. DNA for the CDR3: TGTGCCAGCAGTTTTAACAGGGGACAACAGTACTTC.

The V and J genes are TRBV28 and TRBJ2-3; unclear D gene. The CDR3 totals 11 residues. Per germline, CDR1 MDHEN and CDR2 SYDVKM. V lost 6 bases and J lost 7, with 8 bases in between. The CDR3 loop is CASSSSYTQYF. The CDR3 region has the DNA TGTGCCAGCAGCTCTTCCTATACGCAGTATTTT.